The subject of this entry is one TCR beta chain. This sample is drawn from a study of cytomegalovirus exposure and HLA in healthy donors. Per germline, CDR1 SQVTM and CDR2 ANQGSEA. CDR3 length: 14 amino acids. Use of 60 Vbeta and 13 Jbeta primers characterized the PCR. Repertoires were generated with immunoSEQ multiplex PCR, while TCRdb's copy carries only in-frame clones and drops some. The sample has about 55,000 clones; roughly 80% are singletons. The V and J genes are TRBV29-1 and TRBJ2-2; no clear D. With the DNA end fitting TRBJ1-3 better, the J assignment may be wrong. This TCR derives from a man in his thirties or forties in good health and CMV-seronegative. The material sequenced was PBMCs. The CDR3 region has the DNA TGCAGCGCCCTTCGTCCAGGCTCTGGAAACACCATATATTTT. It specifies CSALRPGSGNTIYF.